These 21 T cell receptor beta chains were sequenced from one sample in a study of OX40 agonist ivuxolimab in advanced cancers. Sequenced by immunoSEQ multiplex PCR; TCRdb stores in-frame clones only, minus some. The table lists tens of thousands of clones, approximately 90% of them singletons. The sequences come from CD4+ or CD8+ T cells sorted from blood, collected in a trial of the OX40 agonist ivuxolimab. These receptors were collected from an adult with an advanced solid tumor such as melanoma, head and neck, liver or kidney cancer.

J is TRBJ2-3 and V is TRBV27, with D possibly called TRBD1 or TRBD2 (5 bases each). The V gene lost 3 bases and the J gene lost 4 bases, with 17 bases spanning the gap. The V gene's germline CDR1 is MNHEY and CDR2 SMNVEV (reference sequence). The CDR3 is 16 amino acids. The CDR3 sequence is CASSFRVVSGPDTQYF. CDR3 DNA sequence: TGTGCCAGCAGTTTTAGGGTAGTGTCGGGGCCAGATACGCAGTATTTT.

This rearrangement joins TRBV5-4 to TRBJ2-5; no definite D call. Trimming stripped 0 bases from V and 0 bases from J, with 6 bases between. Germline V lookup: CDR1 SGHNT, CDR2 YYREEE (reference sequence). The CDR3 totals 14 residues. CDR3 residues: CASSLGTDQETQYF. The CDR3 bases are TGTGCCAGCAGCTTGGGAACAGACCAAGAGACCCAGTACTTC.

This chain connects TRBV4-2 to TRBJ1-4, with D tentatively TRBD1 (6 bases). V was shortened by 6 bases and J by 4 bases, with 15 bases between the two germline ends. This CDR3 spans 15 amino acids. The V gene's germline CDR1 is LGHNA and CDR2 YNFKEQ. The chain's CDR3 is CASRQETGLNEKLFF. The CDR3 nucleotides are TGTGCCAGCAGACAGGAAACAGGGCTTAATGAAAAACTGTTTTTT.

This chain joins TRBV2 and TRBJ1-2; D is perhaps TRBD1 (5 bases). Trimming stripped 4 bases from V and 4 bases from J, with 13 bases between. CDR1 and CDR2 from the germline V gene are SNHLY and FYNNEI. The CDR3 has 14 residues. The CDR3, as DNA: TGTGCCAGCAGTGGGGTAGGGGTTCTCTATGGCTACACCTTC. Translating gives CASSGVGVLYGYTF.

The V call is TRBV7-8, the J call TRBJ1-5, with D perhaps TRBD1 (6 bases). Germline CDR1 and CDR2: SGHVS and FQNEAQ. Trimming shortened V by 5 bases and J by 5 bases, and 16 bases separated the two germline ends. This CDR3 comprises 15 residues. The CDR3 loop is CASSSEQGGYQPQHF. The CDR3 DNA reads TGTGCCAGCAGCAGCGAACAGGGCGGCTATCAGCCCCAGCATTTT.

This clone was counted many times. The V call is TRBV16, the J call TRBJ2-6; no clear D. The germline gives CDR1 KGHSY, CDR2 FQNENV. The V gene lost 0 bases and the J gene lost 2 bases, with 5 bases spanning the gap. The CDR3 has 15 amino acids. CDR3 bases: TGTGCCAGCAGCCAATCGGTTACTGGGGCCAACGTCCTGACTTTC. Its protein product is CASSQSVTGANVLTF. The full variable domain, in which reference TRBV16 and TRBJ2-6 provide the parts outside the CDR3, is GEEVAQTPKHLVRGEGQKAKLYCAPIKGHSYVFWYQQVLKNEFKFLISFQNENVFDETGMPKERFSAKCLPNSPCSLEIQATKLEDSAVYFCASSQSVTGANVLTFGAGSRLTVL.

The rearrangement joins TRBV5-3 to TRBJ1-4; a weak D match, TRBD1 (5 bases). TRBV5-3 is an ORF, and what it does is uncertain. The CDR3 spans 16 residues. V lost 4 bases and J 5 bases, leaving 18 bases between the germline ends. The CDR3, as DNA: TGTGCCAGAAGCGCGAGGCCGGGACGGATAAATGAAAAACTGTTTTTT. It encodes CARSARPGRINEKLFF.

The V and J genes are TRBV5-5 and TRBJ1-6, with TRBD1 matching over 9 bases. The trim removed 3 bases at V and 7 bases at J, leaving 8 bases unmatched. Germline lookup yields CDR1 SGHKS and CDR2 YYEKEE (reference sequence). The CDR3 contains 16 residues. The CDR3 DNA sequence: TGTGCCAGCAGCTCGTGGGACAGGGAGCCCAATTCACCCCTCCACTTT. Translating gives CASSSWDREPNSPLHF.

V and J are TRBV28 and TRBJ2-1; D may be TRBD1 (6 bases). The germline V gene has CDR1 MDHEN and CDR2 SYDVKM. This CDR3 comprises 14 residues. Trimming shortened V by 4 bases and J by 7 bases, and 14 bases separated the two germline ends. CDR3 in amino acids: CASSWPGQGNEQFF. In DNA, the CDR3 is TGTGCCAGCAGTTGGCCGGGGCAGGGGAATGAGCAGTTCTTC.

This clone was seen a few times. The CDR3 DNA reads as TGTGCCGGAGCGGGACATCGTTCACCCCTCCACTTT. It translates to CAGAGHRSPLHF. This chain uses TRBV30 with TRBJ1-6; a possible D gene is TRBD1 (6 bases). Germline CDR1 and CDR2: GTSNPN and SVGIG (reference sequence). This CDR3 is 12 amino acids long. V shed 8 bases and J shed 9 bases, with 14 bases lying between them. Together with reference TRBV30 and TRBJ1-6, the CDR3 gives the full variable domain: SQTIHQWPATLVQPVGSPLSLECTVEGTSNPNLYWYRQAAGRGLQLLFYSVGIGQISSEVPQNLSASRPQDRQFILSSKKLLLSDSGFYLCAGAGHRSPLHFGNGTRLTVT.

The genes are TRBV15 and TRBJ2-3; D tentatively reads TRBD1 or TRBD2 (6 bases each). Germline CDR1 LNHNV, CDR2 YYDKDF (reference sequence). Trimming shortened V by 3 bases and J by 5 bases, and 18 bases separated the two germline ends. The CDR3 totals 16 residues. In DNA form, the CDR3 reads TGTGCCACCAGCAGCCTGGCACGGGGGCTGGAAGATACGCAGTATTTT. Protein sequence: CATSSLARGLEDTQYF.

The V call is TRBV5-4, the J call TRBJ1-5, with D perhaps TRBD1 (5 bases). In germline, CDR1 is SGHNT, CDR2 YYREEE (reference sequence). The germline V and J ends were trimmed by 2 bases and 2 bases, with 11 bases remaining between them. CDR3 length: 15 residues. The CDR3 reads CASSFGGAGNQPQHF. Here the CDR3 DNA reads TGTGCCAGCAGCTTCGGAGGGGCCGGCAATCAGCCCCAGCATTTT.

The CDR3 coding sequence is TGTGCCAGCAGCTTATTTCCCAGTAATTCACCCCTCCACTTT. This codes for CASSLFPSNSPLHF. This sequence joins TRBV7-3 and TRBJ1-6; D gene ambiguous. Deletions cut 2 bases from V and 6 bases from J, with 8 bases between. The CDR3 length is 14 residues. Germline lookup yields CDR1 SGHTA and CDR2 FQGTGA.

The J gene is TRBJ2-5, the V gene TRBV9, with 9 bases aligning to TRBD2. This CDR3 region has 13 residues. Trimming at V came to 4 bases and at J to 5 bases, leaving 3 bases not matched to a gene. The germline V gene encodes CDR1 SGDLS and CDR2 YYNGEE. The CDR3 nucleotides are TGTGCCAGCAGCAGACTAGCGGTTGAGACCCAGTACTTC. Encoded protein: CASSRLAVETQYF.

This clone appeared a single time. The chain couples TRBV5-6 to TRBJ2-3; D is unclear. The CDR3 has 16 residues. With 4 bases removed from V and 5 bases from J, the gap between germline ends came to 20 bases. Germline CDR1 SGHDT, CDR2 YYEEEE. Here the CDR3 reads CASSSFGKHSRDTQYF. In nucleotides, the CDR3 is TGTGCCAGCAGCAGTTTTGGGAAACATTCCAGAGATACGCAGTATTTT.

The rearrangement links TRBV6-4 to TRBJ2-5, with D possibly TRBD1 on 6 matching bases. The CDR3 loop spans 13 amino acids. Trimming cost V 2 bases and J 6 bases, with 10 bases left between them. CDR1 is MRHNA, CDR2 SNTAGT, per germline. The DNA of the CDR3 is TGTGCCAGCAGTGACATCACAGGGAAGACCCAGTACTTC. It translates to CASSDITGKTQYF.

The chain is built from TRBV29-1 and TRBJ1-4; no clear D. Trimming stripped 7 bases from V and 13 bases from J, with 16 bases between. The CDR3 is made up of 11 amino acids. CDR1 is SQVTM, CDR2 ANQGSEA, per germline. The CDR3 nucleotides read TGCAGCGCCCTCATCGGAGGCAGACTGTTTTTT. This sequence encodes CSALIGGRLFF.

This chain links TRBV4-3 with TRBJ2-1, with a possible D match to TRBD1 (6 bases). The CDR3 totals 15 residues. CDR1 is LGHNA and CDR2 is YSLEER in the germline V gene. The germline V and J ends were trimmed by 3 bases and 7 bases, with 16 bases remaining between them. The CDR3 protein is CASSQGASNLNEQFF. The CDR3 nucleotides read TGCGCCAGCAGCCAGGGGGCCTCGAACTTGAATGAGCAGTTCTTC.

The chain has TRBV7-2 and TRBJ1-2; 11 bases fit TRBD1. Losses at the gene ends were 3 bases for V and 8 bases for J; bases not matched to a gene: 8. Germline V gene sequence: CDR1 SGHTA, CDR2 FQGNSA. This CDR3 is built from 15 residues. The DNA of the CDR3 is TGTGCCAGCAGCTTCATTGGACAGGGGGCGCCAGGCTACACCTTC. The encoded protein is CASSFIGQGAPGYTF.

The rearrangement links TRBV7-9 to TRBJ2-5; 12 nucleotides agree with TRBD2. The CDR3 runs to 17 residues. J gave up 4 bases and V 5 bases, and 11 bases lay outside the gene matches. Germline V gene sequence: CDR1 SEHNR, CDR2 FQNEAQ (reference sequence). CDR3 bases: TGTGCCAGCAGCCCAGTGACTAGCGGGGGAATCCGAGAGACCCAGTACTTC. Translating gives CASSPVTSGGIRETQYF.

The rearrangement joins TRBV4-3 to TRBJ1-6, with a possible D match to TRBD1 (5 bases). Germline CDR1 and CDR2: LGHNA and YSLEER. The CDR3 length is 14 residues. V was clipped by 9 bases and J by 6 bases, with 15 bases between them. CDR3 amino acids: CASTTEGLNSPLHF. Written as DNA, the CDR3 is TGCGCCAGTACCACAGAGGGGCTTAATTCACCCCTCCACTTT.